One sample yielded the 5 T cell receptor beta chains listed below, sequenced in a study of cytotoxic CD8 clonotypes in ibrutinib-treated CLL. Data came from immunoSEQ multiplex PCR; TCRdb stores just in-frame clones and leaves some out. The sample lists 110,000 to 150,000 clones, 75% to 80% seen once, with approximately 5.1% in the top ten. This specimen was PBMCs, taken after 24 months of ibrutinib treatment. The source is a human donor with chronic lymphocytic leukemia.

The V and J genes are TRBV7-2 and TRBJ2-5; 11 bases are shared with TRBD2. This CDR3 is built from 15 residues. V trimming: 5 bases; J trimming: 5 bases; junction bases outside the gene matches: 7. The germline gives CDR1 SGHTA, CDR2 FQGNSA. The CDR3 bases are TGTGCCAGCAGCAACCGACTAGCGGGGTTGGAGACCCAGTACTTC. This encodes CASSNRLAGLETQYF. Based on the CDR3 plus reference TRBV7-2 and TRBJ2-5, the full variable domain is GAGVSQSPSNKVTEKGKDVELRCDPISGHTALYWYRQSLGQGLEFLIYFQGNSAPDKSGLPSDRFSAERTGGSVSTLTIQRTQQEDSAVYLCASSNRLAGLETQYFGPGTRLLVL.

J is TRBJ1-2 and V is TRBV9, with 9 positions matching TRBD1. Looked up from germline, CDR1 is SGDLS and CDR2 is YYNGEE. This CDR3 has 14 amino acids. The V gene end was trimmed by 3 bases and the J gene end by 8 bases; junction bases not matched to a gene: 8. The CDR3 coding sequence is TGTGCCAGCAGCGCCCTTACAGGGGGCGGCGGCTACACCTTC. Translation gives CASSALTGGGGYTF.

The chain carries TRBV7-2 and TRBJ2-5; possible D gene TRBD1, 5 bases. Germline V CDR1 and CDR2: SGHTA, FQGNSA. The CDR3 runs 15 residues. Trimming left V 5 bases short and J 0 bases short, with 13 bases between. The CDR3 coding sequence is TGTGCCAGCAGCCGGACAACGATCTACCAAGAGACCCAGTACTTC. Its protein is CASSRTTIYQETQYF.

The chain links TRBV29-1 to TRBJ2-1, with D perhaps being TRBD1 or TRBD2 (5 bases each). Trimming took off 1 base at V and 6 bases at J, with 13 bases between the two ends. CDR1 SQVTM and CDR2 ANQGSEA come from the germline V gene. The CDR3 is made up of 14 amino acids. DNA for the CDR3: TGCAGCGTTGAAGCAATCTCCGGGGCCAATGAGCAGTTCTTC. It encodes CSVEAISGANEQFF.

A word on this clone: The sample holds other DNA sequences that translate to the same CDR3. This rearrangement joins TRBV5-1 to TRBJ2-3; no definite D call. V was cut by 0 bases and J by 3 bases, with 5 bases left in between. Germline V gene sequence: CDR1 SGHRS, CDR2 YFSETQ. This CDR3 comprises 13 residues. The CDR3 nucleotides are TGCGCCAGCAGCTTGGATGGAACAGATACGCAGTATTTT. Translated, it gives CASSLDGTDTQYF.